This section outlines one T cell receptor (beta chain) sequence together with its context. Its antigen is not yet known. Base qualities were left out, and no much larger clone turns up one base away. The germline V end is reduced by 10 bases and the J end by 8 bases; junction bases left unmatched: 4. Inclusive of the bounding cysteine and phenylalanine, the CDR3 is 11 residues long. Only CDR3 DNA is held: 33 bases, read in frame from base 1. From a lookup of the germline V gene, CDR1 and CDR2 are SGHTA and FQGTGA. This sample was taken from a study of cytomegalovirus exposure and HLA in healthy donors (dated by TCRdb to 2016 to 2017). For context, the study as a whole: According to a later analysis, the 120 or so validation repertoires were produced on the same platform as the 700 or so repertoires of the first cohort. The study aimed to test whether signatures of past pathogen exposure could be identified by cataloging public T cell receptors. In addition to the first cohort of 666 subjects, a separate validation cohort of approximately 120 different subjects was used. The study combined high-throughput TCR immunosequencing, statistical association of individual TCRs with disease status, and machine learning to predict cytomegalovirus infection status.

Broad study findings and their caveats: While some public TCRs were present in many individuals, most TCR sequences turned up only very rarely across donors. A later analysis had no HLA typing for the validation cohort, so co-occurrence there was scored across all 110 or so repertoires. The authors suggested that the approach could potentially be generalized to other disease states and immunological phenotypes. Three of the identified cytomegalovirus-associated TCR beta chains were confirmed in vitro to be specific for cytomegalovirus antigens. The classifier was reported to diagnose cytomegalovirus status with high specificity and sensitivity in both the original and validation cohorts. A later analysis found that TCRs clustered in the first cohort also tended to co-occur in the roughly 120 validation repertoires, with more than 90% of cluster scores above 0. A total of around 150 TCR beta chains were listed by the study as associated with cytomegalovirus.

Separate from the roughly 630-subject first cohort, the validation cohort of over 90 subjects was the group to which the donors belonged. Receptor amplification or capture employed the immunoSEQ multiplex PCR assay. Per the authors' processing: A statistical classification framework was developed to diagnose cytomegalovirus status using the catalog of TCR beta chain sequences. TCRdb took over this immuneACCESS table, retaining in-frame rearrangements with V and J assigned. Such tables are incomplete; in checked studies, under half of the missing clones stem from an unresolved V gene, and the remainder is unexplained. The V and J calls and the clone size are those of that table, but D and trimming were determined from the DNA. A total of 100,000 to 150,000 clones appear in this sample, 90% to 97% of them only once. The top ten clones comprise 1.5% to 2% of the sample.

The TCR sequence derives from a man younger than 35 in good health and CMV-seronegative. Source material: PBMCs. The rearranged chain carries TRBV7-3 and TRBJ1-4, and 7 junctional nucleotides match TRBD1. The nucleotide sequence reads TGTGCCAACCGGACAGGAGAAAAACTGTTTTTT. Its protein product is CANRTGEKLFF.